This entry concerns a single TCR beta chain. This specimen belongs to a study of T cell responses to AZD1222 COVID-19 vaccine. Libraries were prepared by immunoSEQ multiplex PCR; TCRdb keeps only in-frame clonotypes and omits some of them. The table lists around 100,000 clones, more than 70% of them singletons, with 6.5% in the top ten. The V gene lost 1 base and the J gene lost 6 bases, with 7 bases spanning the gap. The CDR3 extends over 12 amino acids. Germline values: CDR1 SGHRS, CDR2 YFSETQ. This clonotype was obtained from an adult who received the AZD1222 COVID-19 vaccine. Material: peripheral blood, obtained 28 days after the second AZD1222 dose. The V and J genes are TRBV5-1 and TRBJ1-2; D unresolved. CDR3 sequence reads: CASSLTRDGYTF. For the CDR3, the DNA is TGCGCCAGCAGCTTGACGCGGGATGGCTACACCTTC.